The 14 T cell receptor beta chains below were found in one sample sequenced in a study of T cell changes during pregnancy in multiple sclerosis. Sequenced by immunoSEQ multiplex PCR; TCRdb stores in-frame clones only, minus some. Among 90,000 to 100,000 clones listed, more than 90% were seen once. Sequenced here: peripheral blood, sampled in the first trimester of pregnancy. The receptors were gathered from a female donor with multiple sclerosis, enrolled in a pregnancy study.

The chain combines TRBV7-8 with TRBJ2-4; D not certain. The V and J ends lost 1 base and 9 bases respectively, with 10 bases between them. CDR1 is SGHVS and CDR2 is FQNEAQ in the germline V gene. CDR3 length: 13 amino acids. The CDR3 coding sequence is TGTGCCAGCAGCTTAGACGGAGAGACCATTCAGTACTTC. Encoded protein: CASSLDGETIQYF.

The CDR3 DNA follows: TGTGCCAGCAGCTCCCGGGACAGGGCTAATGAAAAACTGTTTTTT. It specifies CASSSRDRANEKLFF. The genes are TRBV7-2 and TRBJ1-4; 9 bases map to TRBD1. CDR1 is SGHTA and CDR2 is FQGNSA in the germline V gene. With V trimmed by 4 bases and J by 3 bases, 3 bases remained unmatched. The CDR3 is 15 amino acids.

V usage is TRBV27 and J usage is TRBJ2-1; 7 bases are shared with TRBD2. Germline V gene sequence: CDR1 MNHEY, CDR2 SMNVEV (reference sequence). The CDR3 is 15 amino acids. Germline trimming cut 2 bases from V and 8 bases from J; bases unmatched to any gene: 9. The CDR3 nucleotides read TGTGCCAGCAGTTTAGCGGCGGGAGTATGGGATGAGCAGTTCTTC. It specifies CASSLAAGVWDEQFF.

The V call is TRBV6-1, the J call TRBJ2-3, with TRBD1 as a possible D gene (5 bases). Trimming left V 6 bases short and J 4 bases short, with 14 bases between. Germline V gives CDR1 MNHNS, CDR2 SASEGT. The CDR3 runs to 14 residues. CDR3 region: CASRGRGAADTQYF. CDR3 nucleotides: TGTGCCAGCAGGGGAAGGGGCGCGGCAGATACGCAGTATTTT.

The CDR3 DNA reads as TGTGCCACCCAGGGGCTGCCTAATGAAAAACTGTTTTTT. Translated: CATQGLPNEKLFF. The rearrangement joins TRBV28 to TRBJ1-4, with D maybe TRBD1 (6 bases). Trimming removed 10 bases from V and 3 bases from J, with 12 bases in between. The CDR3 extends over 13 amino acids. Looked up from germline, CDR1 is MDHEN and CDR2 is SYDVKM.

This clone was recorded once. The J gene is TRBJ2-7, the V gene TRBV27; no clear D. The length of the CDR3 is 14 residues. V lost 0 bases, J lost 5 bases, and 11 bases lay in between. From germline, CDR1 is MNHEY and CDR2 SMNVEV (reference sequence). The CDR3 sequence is CASSLSAGFNEQYF. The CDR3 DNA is TGTGCCAGCAGTTTATCGGCCGGGTTCAACGAGCAGTACTTC.

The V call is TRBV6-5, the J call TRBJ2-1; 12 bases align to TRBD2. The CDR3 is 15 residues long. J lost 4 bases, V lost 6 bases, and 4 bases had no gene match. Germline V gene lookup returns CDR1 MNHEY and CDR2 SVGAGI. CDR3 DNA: TGTGCCAGCAGCACCGGGACTAGCGGGTACAATGAGCAGTTCTTC. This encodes CASSTGTSGYNEQFF.

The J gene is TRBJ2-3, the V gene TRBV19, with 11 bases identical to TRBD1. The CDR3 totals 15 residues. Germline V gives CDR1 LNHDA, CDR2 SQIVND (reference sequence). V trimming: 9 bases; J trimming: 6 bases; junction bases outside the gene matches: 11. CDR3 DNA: TGTGCCAGCAGTCGGGACAGGGGGTTCTCGGATACGCAGTATTTT. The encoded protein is CASSRDRGFSDTQYF.

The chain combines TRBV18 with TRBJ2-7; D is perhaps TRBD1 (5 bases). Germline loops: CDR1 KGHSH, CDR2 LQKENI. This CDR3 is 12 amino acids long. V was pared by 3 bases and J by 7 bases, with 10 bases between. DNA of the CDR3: TGTGCCAGCTCACCGCAGGGTCCTGAGCAGTACTTC. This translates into CASSPQGPEQYF.

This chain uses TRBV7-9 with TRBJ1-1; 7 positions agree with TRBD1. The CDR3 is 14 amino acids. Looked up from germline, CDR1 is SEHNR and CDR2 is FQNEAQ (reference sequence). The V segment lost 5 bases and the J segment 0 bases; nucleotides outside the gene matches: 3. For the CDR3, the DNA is TGTGCCAGCAGCCCGACAGGGATGAACACTGAAGCTTTCTTT. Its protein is CASSPTGMNTEAFF.

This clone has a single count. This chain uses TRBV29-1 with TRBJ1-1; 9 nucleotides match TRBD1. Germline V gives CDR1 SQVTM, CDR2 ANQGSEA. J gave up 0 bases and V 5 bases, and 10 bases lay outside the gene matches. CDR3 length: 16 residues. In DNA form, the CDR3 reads TGCAGCGTTCCCCGGGACAGGGCCCTCATGAACACTGAAGCTTTCTTT. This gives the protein CSVPRDRALMNTEAFF.

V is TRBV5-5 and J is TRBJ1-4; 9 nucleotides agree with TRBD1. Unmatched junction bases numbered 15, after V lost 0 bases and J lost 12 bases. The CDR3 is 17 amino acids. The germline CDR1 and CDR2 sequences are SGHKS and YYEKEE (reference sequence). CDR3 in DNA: TGTGCCAGCAGCTTGGCCGTCGGGACAGGGTTTTGGAGGGAACTGTTTTTT. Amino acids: CASSLAVGTGFWRELFF.

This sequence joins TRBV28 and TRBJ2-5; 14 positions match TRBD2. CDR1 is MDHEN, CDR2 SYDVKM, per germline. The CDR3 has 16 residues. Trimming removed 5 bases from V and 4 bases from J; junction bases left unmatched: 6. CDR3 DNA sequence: TGTGCCAGCAGTCCCTGGACTAGCGGGAGGCTAGAGACCCAGTACTTC. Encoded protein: CASSPWTSGRLETQYF.

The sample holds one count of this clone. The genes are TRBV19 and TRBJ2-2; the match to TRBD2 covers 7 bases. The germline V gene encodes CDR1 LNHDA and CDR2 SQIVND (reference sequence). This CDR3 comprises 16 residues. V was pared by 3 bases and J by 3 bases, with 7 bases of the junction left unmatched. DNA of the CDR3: TGTGCCAGTAGTATCCGGGGGAGGGCCTACACCGGGGAGCTGTTTTTT. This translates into CASSIRGRAYTGELFF. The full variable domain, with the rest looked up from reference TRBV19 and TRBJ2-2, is DGGITQSPKYLFRKEGQNVTLSCEQNLNHDAMYWYRQDPGQGLRLIYYSQIVNDFQKGDIAEGYSVSREKKESFPLTVTSAQKNPTAFYLCASSIRGRAYTGELFFGEGSRLTVL.